The rows below give T cell receptor beta chains drawn from one sample of a study of blood T cell repertoires in COVID-19. Sequencing used immunoSEQ multiplex PCR; TCRdb keeps in-frame clones, though not all of them. This sample yields some 350,000 clones, of which roughly nine tenths are seen a single time; approximately 1% belongs to the top ten. Sequenced sample: PBMCs or T cells enriched from blood (not recorded which). The receptors here all came from a man aged 18-30 years who had recovered from COVID-19. The CDR3 runs from the conserved cysteine through the conserved F or W. D genes are given only for firm matches. The size field is filled for only some rows; it gives once, few, many or a size class.

TRBJ1-6 - - TRBV2 15 CASSATGSYNSPLHF TGTGCCAGCAGTGCGACAGGCTCCTATAATTCACCCCTCCACTTT
TRBJ2-2 - - TRBV5-1 15 CASSLGGTNTGELFF TGCGCCAGCAGCCTCGGGGGGACAAACACCGGGGAGCTGTTTTTT
TRBJ1-6 - TRBD1 TRBV28 15 CASSSGQGGNSPLHF TGTGCCAGCAGTTCCGGACAGGGAGGGAATTCACCCCTCCACTTT
TRBJ2-3 - TRBD1 TRBV5-1 12 CASSPDREAQYF TGCGCCAGCAGCCCGGACAGGGAAGCGCAGTATTTT
TRBJ2-1 - TRBD1 TRBV6-2/TRBV6-3 16 CASSYSRDRTYNEQFF TGTGCCAGCAGTTACTCGCGGGACAGGACCTACAATGAGCAGTTCTTC
TRBJ1-6 few - TRBV5-1 16 CASSLDGARLGSPLHF TGCGCCAGCAGCTTGGATGGGGCGCGATTAGGTTCACCCCTCCACTTT
TRBJ1-6 - - TRBV18 14 CASSPGQLNSPLHF TGTGCCAGCTCGCCCGGACAGCTTAATTCACCCCTCCACTTT
TRBJ2-3 once - TRBV11-2 14 CASSAGALTDTQYF TGTGCCAGCAGCGCGGGGGCCCTCACAGATACGCAGTATTTT
TRBJ2-1 - TRBD1 TRBV9 16 CASSAGAGTGGNEQFF TGTGCCAGCAGCGCAGGAGCGGGGACAGGGGGCAATGAGCAGTTCTTC
TRBJ2-7 - - TRBV18 12 CASSPRLNEQYF TGTGCCAGCTCACCACGTCTAAACGAGCAGTACTTC
TRBJ1-5 - TRBD1 TRBV18 17 CASSPPQGAIGNQPQHF TGTGCCAGCTCACCACCGCAGGGGGCGATTGGCAATCAGCCCCAGCATTTT
TRBJ1-5 - - TRBV4-2 17 CASSQDRLRGSNQPQHF TGTGCCAGCAGCCAAGACCGATTACGGGGTAGCAATCAGCCCCAGCATTTT
TRBJ2-7 - - TRBV5-3 14 CARSLYTSPYEQYF TGTGCCAGAAGCTTGTACACATCCCCCTACGAGCAGTACTTC
TRBJ2-1 once - TRBV11-3 17 CASSFLSVGGSYNEQFF TGTGCCAGCAGCTTTCTGTCAGTGGGGGGCTCCTACAATGAGCAGTTCTTC
TRBJ1-1 - TRBD1 TRBV5-1 15 CASSGQGEFNTEAFF TGCGCCAGCAGCGGACAGGGTGAGTTTAACACTGAAGCTTTCTTT
TRBJ2-7 - - TRBV5-5 14 CASSLRDKSYEQYF TGTGCCAGCAGCTTAAGGGACAAGTCCTACGAGCAGTACTTC
TRBJ1-2 - - TRBV7-9 16 CASSTPGGEFSYGYTF TGTGCCAGCAGTACACCCGGGGGGGAATTCAGCTATGGCTACACCTTC
TRBJ1-3 - TRBD1 TRBV28 18 CASSGSGQPVPGGNTIYF TGTGCCAGCAGTGGGTCGGGACAGCCTGTACCGGGGGGAAACACCATATATTTT
TRBJ1-6 - - TRBV3-1/TRBV3-2 17 CASSQDGYLDFNSPLHF TGTGCCAGCAGCCAAGATGGTTATTTAGACTTTAATTCACCCCTCCACTTT
TRBJ1-3 - - TRBV18 17 CASSLSLAGVGGNTIYF TGTGCCAGCTCACTCTCATTAGCCGGAGTCGGAGGAAACACCATATATTTT
TRBJ2-2 few - TRBV15 14 CATGAGRNTGELFF TGTGCCACCGGGGCCGGCCGGAACACCGGGGAGCTGTTTTTT
TRBJ1-2 - - TRBV25-1 13 CASSESGLYGYTF TGTGCCAGCAGTGAATCTGGACTCTATGGCTACACCTTC
TRBJ2-7 - TRBD2 TRBV5-1 14 CASSAGTSSYEQYF TGCGCCAGCAGCGCCGGGACTAGCTCCTACGAGCAGTACTTC
TRBJ2-1 once TRBD1 TRBV11-1 14 CASSPRQGENEQFF TGTGCCAGCAGCCCCCGACAGGGGGAAAATGAGCAGTTCTTC
TRBJ2-7 - TRBD1 TRBV7-2 14 CASSLYQGAYEQYF TGTGCCAGCAGCTTATACCAGGGGGCCTACGAGCAGTACTTC
TRBJ1-4 - TRBD1 TRBV7-2 15 CASSANRGPGEKLFF TGTGCCAGCAGCGCCAACAGGGGGCCGGGTGAAAAACTGTTTTTT
TRBJ1-5 - TRBD1 TRBV6-2/TRBV6-3 17 CASSPDRGQVGNQPQHF TGTGCCAGCAGTCCGGACAGGGGGCAGGTCGGCAATCAGCCCCAGCATTTT
TRBJ2-1 once TRBD1 TRBV6-4 15 CASSYRQGDRDEQFF TGTGCCAGCAGTTACCGACAGGGGGACAGGGATGAGCAGTTCTTC
TRBJ2-7 - - TRBV27 13 CASAGQRSYEQYF TGTGCCAGCGCCGGACAGCGATCCTACGAGCAGTACTTC
TRBJ2-2 - TRBD1 TRBV10-1 15 CASSSDRERTGELFF TGCGCCAGCAGTTCGGACAGGGAGAGGACCGGGGAGCTGTTTTTT
TRBJ2-1 - - TRBV4-3 17 CASSPSWAAQKYNEQFF TGCGCCAGCAGCCCCAGCTGGGCCGCACAAAAGTACAATGAGCAGTTCTTC
TRBJ1-2 - TRBD1 TRBV20-1 13 CSASRGQGRSYTF TGCAGTGCTAGTAGAGGACAGGGCAGGAGCTACACCTTC
TRBJ1-2 - - TRBV6-5 15 CASSYVGGGDYGYTF TGTGCCAGCAGTTACGTGGGAGGGGGGGACTATGGCTACACCTTC
TRBJ2-1 once - TRBV29-1 15 CSVVPLQTINNEQFF TGCAGCGTTGTCCCCCTTCAGACAATCAACAATGAGCAGTTCTTC
TRBJ1-3 - TRBD1 TRBV5-1 15 CASSLEGARGNTIYF TGCGCCAGCAGCTTGGAGGGGGCGCGGGGAAACACCATATATTTT
TRBJ2-7 - TRBD1 TRBV18 15 CASSLTRDSLREQYF TGTGCCAGCTCACTTACCCGGGACAGTTTGCGCGAGCAGTACTTC
TRBJ1-1 - - TRBV2 13 CASRENMNTEAFF TGTGCCAGCAGGGAAAACATGAACACTGAAGCTTTCTTT
TRBJ2-1 - - TRBV5-1 16 CASSREFRQVHNEQFF TGCGCCAGCAGTCGCGAATTCCGACAGGTACACAATGAGCAGTTCTTC
TRBJ1-6 - TRBD1 TRBV27 16 CASRLTGTGFLSPLHF TGTGCCAGCAGACTCACCGGGACAGGGTTTTTGTCACCCCTCCACTTT
TRBJ1-2 - - TRBV2 15 CASPGVAGVAGGYTF TGTGCCAGTCCTGGTGTGGCAGGGGTTGCTGGTGGCTACACCTTC
TRBJ1-1 - - TRBV5-1 14 CASSLDTLNTEAFF TGCGCCAGCAGCTTGGACACCCTGAACACTGAAGCTTTCTTT
TRBJ2-6 - - TRBV11-2 13 CASSLSGANVLTF TGTGCCAGCAGCTTATCAGGGGCCAACGTCCTGACTTTC
TRBJ2-7 - - TRBV3-1/TRBV3-2 13 CASSQAFSYEQYF TGTGCCAGCAGCCAAGCTTTTTCCTACGAGCAGTACTTC
TRBJ2-7 - - TRBV20-1 11 CSARGYPAQYF TGCAGTGCTAGGGGCTACCCCGCGCAGTACTTC
TRBJ2-7 - - TRBV6-5 15 CASSYSIAGQYEQYF TGTGCCAGCAGTTACTCGATTGCCGGACAGTACGAGCAGTACTTC
TRBJ2-3 - TRBD2 TRBV5-4 16 CASSSRLADSTDTQYF TGTGCCAGCAGCTCCCGACTAGCTGATAGCACAGATACGCAGTATTTT
TRBJ2-2 once - TRBV10-3 16 CAVKIGGGLNTGELFF TGTGCCGTTAAAATTGGGGGCGGACTGAACACCGGGGAGCTGTTTTTT
TRBJ1-2 - - TRBV7-8 15 CASSSARTGNYGYTF TGTGCCAGCAGCTCCGCCCGGACGGGAAACTATGGCTACACCTTC
TRBJ1-2 - - TRBV13 13 CASSRTGPYGYTF TGTGCCAGCAGCAGAACAGGGCCCTATGGCTACACCTTC
TRBJ1-5 - - TRBV6-5 14 CASSLTSGNQPQHF TGTGCCAGCAGTCTGACCAGCGGGAATCAGCCCCAGCATTTT
TRBJ1-1 - - TRBV14 12 CASGRLNTEAFF TGTGCCAGCGGGCGCCTGAACACTGAAGCTTTCTTT
TRBJ2-7 - TRBD1 TRBV4-1 16 CASSQDSGTGENEQYF TGCGCCAGCAGCCAAGATTCCGGGACAGGGGAAAACGAGCAGTACTTC
TRBJ2-3 - TRBD2 TRBV7-7 15 CASSQGLAGVDTQYF TGTGCCAGCAGCCAGGGACTAGCGGGAGTGGATACGCAGTATTTT
TRBJ1-3 once - TRBV18 15 CASSPLDSYGNTIYF TGTGCCAGCTCACCACTTGACAGCTATGGAAACACCATATATTTT
TRBJ2-5 - - TRBV6-5 14 CASSYASEVETQYF TGTGCCAGCAGTTACGCTAGTGAAGTAGAGACCCAGTACTTC
TRBJ2-3 - TRBD2 TRBV6-5 15 CASRHQRGYTDTQYF TGTGCCAGCAGACACCAGCGGGGATACACAGATACGCAGTATTTT
TRBJ2-1 - - TRBV18 17 CASSPNSLILAGNEQFF TGTGCCAGCTCACCGAACTCGCTGATTTTGGCGGGGAATGAGCAGTTCTTC
TRBJ2-1 - TRBD2 TRBV27 15 CASSRTSLSYNEQFF TGTGCCAGCAGTAGGACTAGCCTCTCCTACAATGAGCAGTTCTTC
TRBJ2-5 - TRBD1 TRBV29-1 15 CSVEDINRGRETQYF TGCAGCGTTGAAGACATTAACAGGGGGAGAGAGACCCAGTACTTC
TRBJ2-7 - TRBD1 TRBV19 15 CASSPWTGDSYEQYF TGTGCCAGTAGTCCCTGGACAGGGGATTCCTACGAGCAGTACTTC